Shown below are 28 T cell receptor beta chains from a single sample sequenced in a study of blood T cell repertoires in COVID-19 (dated by TCRdb to 2020 to 2022). Library preparation employed the immunoSEQ multiplex PCR assay. TCRdb mirrors the immuneACCESS table, restricted to in-frame sequences. Some clones are absent from its copies; in checked studies, under half trace to an unresolved V gene, and the reason for the others is unknown. The sample includes just under 90,000 clones, with around 72% observed a single time. The leading ten clones occupy approximately 15% of the sample. Source material: peripheral blood. These TCRs come from a woman aged 80 or older with acute or convalescent COVID-19.

The rearrangement uses TRBV15 and TRBJ2-1, with 10 bases matching TRBD1. Germline V gives CDR1 LNHNV, CDR2 YYDKDF (reference sequence). The CDR3 is 15 amino acids. Unmatched junction bases numbered 6, after V lost 4 bases and J lost 6 bases. CDR3 coding DNA: TGTGCCACCAGCACGACAGGGGGCCGGGGCAATGAGCAGTTCTTC. Encoded protein: CATSTTGGRGNEQFF.

V and J are TRBV2 and TRBJ1-5; 7 nucleotides match TRBD1. CDR3 length: 17 residues. With V trimmed by 1 base and J by 4 bases, 10 bases remained unmatched. Germline CDR1 is SNHLY and CDR2 is FYNNEI. The CDR3 is CASSEGRDSFLNQPQHF. The CDR3 nucleotides are TGTGCCAGCAGTGAAGGCCGGGACAGTTTTTTAAATCAGCCCCAGCATTTT.

This clone was found once. The chain recombines TRBV30 with TRBJ1-2; 7 nucleotides agree with TRBD1. The CDR3 consists of 15 residues. Trimming at V came to 7 bases and at J to 5 bases, leaving 16 bases not matched to a gene. Germline CDR1 and CDR2: GTSNPN and SVGIG (reference sequence). This chain's CDR3 is CASHPGQGVRYGYTF. As DNA, the CDR3 is TGTGCCTCACACCCCGGGCAGGGGGTTCGGTATGGCTACACCTTC.

This chain joins TRBV4-1 and TRBJ2-1; D may be TRBD2 (6 bases). The CDR3 has 13 residues. Trimming took off 0 bases at V and 15 bases at J, with 15 bases between the two ends. Germline V lookup: CDR1 MGHRA, CDR2 YSYEKL. CDR3 region: CASSQDYGGPLFF. The CDR3 coding sequence is TGCGCCAGCAGCCAAGATTACGGGGGACCGTTGTTCTTC.

The J gene is TRBJ1-2, the V gene TRBV5-6, with a tentative D call TRBD1 (5 bases). V gave up 0 bases and J gave up 4 bases, with 19 bases separating them. The CDR3 is made up of 17 amino acids. Germline-derived CDR1 and CDR2 are SGHDT and YYEEEE. In DNA, the CDR3 is TGTGCCAGCAGCTTGGTATGGGGCGCTGAGGTCCGCTATGGCTACACCTTC. Translating it yields CASSLVWGAEVRYGYTF. The full variable domain, its missing parts supplied by reference TRBV5-6 and TRBJ1-2, is DAGVTQSPTHLIKTRGQQVTLRCSPKSGHDTVSWYQQALGQGPQFIFQYYEEEERQRGNFPDRFSGHQFPNYSSELNVNALLLGDSALYLCASSLVWGAEVRYGYTFGSGTRLTVV.

The gene calls are TRBV2 and TRBJ2-3; D might be TRBD1 (6 bases). With 6 bases removed from V and 2 bases from J, the gap between germline ends came to 18 bases. The germline V gene has CDR1 SNHLY and CDR2 FYNNEI. The CDR3 has 16 residues. CDR3 residues: CASRGAPGQDTDTQYF. The CDR3 nucleotides read TGTGCCAGCAGAGGAGCACCGGGACAAGACACAGATACGCAGTATTTT.

This sequence joins TRBV19 and TRBJ1-2; D is unresolved. V was cut by 4 bases and J by 8 bases, with 17 bases left in between. The germline CDR1 and CDR2 sequences are LNHDA and SQIVND (reference sequence). The CDR3 totals 14 residues. The DNA for the CDR3 is TGTGCCAGTAGTAAGGTGTCGGGTTTGAGGGGCTACACCTTC. It specifies CASSKVSGLRGYTF.

This rearrangement joins TRBV18 to TRBJ1-1, with 8 bases that match TRBD1. The CDR3 consists of 14 residues. Trimming cost V 6 bases and J 0 bases; bases outside gene matches: 3. Per germline, CDR1 KGHSH and CDR2 LQKENI. CDR3: CASSRQGMNTEAFF. In DNA, the CDR3 is TGTGCCAGCTCCCGACAGGGGATGAACACTGAAGCTTTCTTT.

The V gene is TRBV5-4, the J gene TRBJ1-1; D is possibly TRBD1 (5 bases). V lost 6 bases, J lost 8 bases, and 26 bases lay in between. Germline CDR1 SGHNT, CDR2 YYREEE (reference sequence). The CDR3 spans 16 residues. For the CDR3, the DNA is TGTGCCAGCATTCCCCGCCCGGAGCAGGGCGGCTTCGAAGCTTTCTTT. Its protein is CASIPRPEQGGFEAFF. The whole variable domain, remainder taken from reference TRBV5-4 and TRBJ1-1, is ETGVTQSPTHLIKTRGQQVTLRCSSQSGHNTVSWYQQALGQGPQFIFQYYREEENGRGNFPPRFSGLQFPNYSSELNVNALELDDSALYLCASIPRPEQGGFEAFFGQGTRLTVV.

The chain joins TRBV6-2 or TRBV6-3 to TRBJ2-5; a weak D match, TRBD2 (8 bases). The CDR3 has 15 residues. Per the germline V gene, CDR1 is MNHEY and CDR2 is SVGEGT. Trimming stripped 6 bases from V and 9 bases from J, with 23 bases between. The CDR3 spells CASSRGQPSGGAQYF. For the CDR3, the DNA is TGTGCCAGCAGCCGGGGACAGCCATCCGGGGGGGCCCAGTACTTC.

The chain is built from TRBV19 and TRBJ1-6; TRBD1 is a possible D gene (6 bases). Per germline, CDR1 LNHDA and CDR2 SQIVND (reference sequence). With 2 bases removed from V and 8 bases from J, the gap between germline ends came to 13 bases. There are 15 residues in the CDR3. CDR3 residues: CASSISQGFDSPLHF. The CDR3 DNA sequence: TGTGCCAGTAGTATATCCCAGGGGTTTGATTCACCCCTCCACTTT.

The chain employs TRBV7-2 and TRBJ2-2; 12 bases are a match to TRBD2. The CDR3 contains 18 residues. Germline values: CDR1 SGHTA, CDR2 FQGNSA. The V gene end was trimmed by 1 base and the J gene end by 4 bases; junction bases not matched to a gene: 7. This chain's CDR3 is CASSLGLAGGRSTGELFF. CDR3 nucleotide sequence: TGTGCCAGCAGCTTAGGTCTAGCGGGGGGGCGGAGCACCGGGGAGCTGTTTTTT.

The J gene is TRBJ2-7, the V gene TRBV3-1 (or the pseudogene TRBV3-2); maybe TRBD2 (6 bases). Germline lookup yields CDR1 LGHDT and CDR2 YNNKEL (reference sequence). V was shortened by 6 bases and J by 3 bases, with 21 bases between the two germline ends. This CDR3 is 16 amino acids long. CDR3 protein: CASSVGGAEWGYEQYF. CDR3 coding DNA: TGTGCCAGCAGTGTCGGAGGGGCGGAATGGGGCTACGAGCAGTACTTC.

V is TRBV7-9 and J is TRBJ1-2; a possible D gene is TRBD1 (6 bases). Germline CDR1 is SEHNR and CDR2 is FQNEAQ (reference sequence). The CDR3 spans 14 residues. V lost 4 bases and J lost 4, with 13 bases in between. In DNA, the CDR3 is TGTGCCAGCAGCTCTCCAACAGGGATCTATGGCTACACCTTC. Translated, it gives CASSSPTGIYGYTF. Full variable domain (outside the CDR3, taken from reference TRBV7-9 and TRBJ1-2): DTGVSQNPRHKITKRGQNVTFRCDPISEHNRLYWYRQTLGQGPEFLTYFQNEAQLEKSRLLSDRFSAERPKGSFSTLEIQRTEQGDSAMYLCASSSPTGIYGYTFGSGTRLTVV.

The genes are TRBV7-3 and TRBJ2-3, with 12 nucleotides matching TRBD2. CDR3 length: 14 residues. Germline V CDR1 and CDR2: SGHTA, FQGTGA. J gave up 6 bases and V 4 bases, and 2 bases lay outside the gene matches. The CDR3 here is CASSSGLAGDTQYF. The CDR3, as DNA: TGTGCCAGCAGCTCAGGACTAGCGGGGGATACGCAGTATTTT.

The J gene is TRBJ2-5, the V gene TRBV18; TRBD2 matches at 9 bases. The CDR3 is 16 amino acids. The V gene's germline CDR1 is KGHSH and CDR2 LQKENI. V trimming: 0 bases; J trimming: 3 bases; junction bases outside the gene matches: 5. The CDR3 is CASSPPRSSGEETQYF. The CDR3 DNA follows: TGTGCCAGCTCACCACCGAGGTCTAGCGGGGAAGAGACCCAGTACTTC.

This chain joins TRBV6-5 and TRBJ2-2, with 8 bases fitting TRBD1. The CDR3 spans 13 residues. CDR1 MNHEY and CDR2 SVGAGI come from the germline V gene. Germline trimming cut 6 bases from V and 3 bases from J; bases unmatched to any gene: 0. CDR3 nucleotide sequence: TGTGCCAGCAGGGACAGGGACACCGGGGAGCTGTTTTTT. Encoded protein: CASRDRDTGELFF.

Here the CDR3 reads CAISDRRVTGETIYF. CDR3 DNA: TGTGCCATCAGTGACCGGCGTGTGACAGGCGAGACCATATATTTT. The V gene is TRBV10-3, the J gene TRBJ1-3; D possibly corresponds to TRBD1 (6 bases). The germline V gene encodes CDR1 ENHRY and CDR2 SYGVKD. V lost 3 bases, J lost 10 bases, and 19 bases lay in between. This CDR3 has 15 amino acids.

The V gene is TRBV19, the J gene TRBJ1-1, with TRBD1 as a possible D gene (5 bases). This CDR3 spans 13 amino acids. The germline V and J ends were trimmed by 5 bases and 1 base, with 8 bases remaining between them. Germline V lookup: CDR1 LNHDA, CDR2 SQIVND (reference sequence). CDR3 coding DNA: TGTGCCAGTAGTGTTCAGGGGAACACTGAAGCTTTCTTT. Its translation: CASSVQGNTEAFF.

This clone occurred many times. This chain connects TRBV7-2 to TRBJ1-1; 8 nucleotides agree with TRBD1. The CDR3 loop spans 15 amino acids. V lost 5 bases, J lost 4 bases, and 9 bases stayed unmatched. Germline CDR1 and CDR2: SGHTA and FQGNSA. CDR3 coding DNA: TGTGCCAGCAGCGACCCCGACAGGGGTGGCACTGAAGCTTTCTTT. Translated, it gives CASSDPDRGGTEAFF. The full variable domain, rest sourced from reference TRBV7-2 and TRBJ1-1, is GAGVSQSPSNKVTEKGKDVELRCDPISGHTALYWYRQSLGQGLEFLIYFQGNSAPDKSGLPSDRFSAERTGGSVSTLTIQRTQQEDSAVYLCASSDPDRGGTEAFFGQGTRLTVV.

The chain recombines TRBV30 with TRBJ2-7, with D perhaps matching TRBD2 (5 bases). V gave up 2 bases and J gave up 4 bases, with 9 bases separating them. CDR3 length: 12 residues. Germline V CDR1 and CDR2: GTSNPN, SVGIG (reference sequence). CDR3 region: CAWSPGIYEQYF. Here the CDR3 DNA reads TGTGCCTGGAGTCCCGGGATATACGAGCAGTACTTC.

The V gene is TRBV7-2, the J gene TRBJ1-6, with unresolved D. The V gene lost 1 base and the J gene lost 9 bases, with 13 bases spanning the gap. The CDR3 extends over 15 amino acids. Germline loops: CDR1 SGHTA, CDR2 FQGNSA. The chain's CDR3 is CASSLGARHGSPLHF. CDR3 DNA sequence: TGTGCCAGCAGCTTAGGGGCAAGGCATGGTTCACCCCTCCACTTT. Full variable domain (missing parts from reference TRBV7-2 and TRBJ1-6): GAGVSQSPSNKVTEKGKDVELRCDPISGHTALYWYRQSLGQGLEFLIYFQGNSAPDKSGLPSDRFSAERTGGSVSTLTIQRTQQEDSAVYLCASSLGARHGSPLHFGNGTRLTVT.

The V call is TRBV18, the J call TRBJ1-1, with D perhaps TRBD1 (5 bases). The germline V gene has CDR1 KGHSH and CDR2 LQKENI. V lost 0 bases, J lost 3 bases, and 8 bases lay in between. The CDR3 runs 14 residues. The CDR3 DNA is TGTGCCAGCTCACCACCGCCCAGGGACACTGAAGCTTTCTTT. This sequence encodes CASSPPPRDTEAFF.

In its sample, this clone was seen once. The V call is TRBV7-3, the J call TRBJ1-2; 8 bases are shared with TRBD1. Germline V gives CDR1 SGHTA, CDR2 FQGTGA. After removal of 2 bases from V and 8 bases from J, the junction contained 7 bases not matched to a gene. CDR3 length equals 14 residues. CDR3 DNA sequence: TGTGCCAGCAGCTTAGCCCGGACAGGGTCCGGCTACACCTTC. This codes for CASSLARTGSGYTF. Full variable domain (rest looked up from reference TRBV7-3 and TRBJ1-2): GAGVSQTPSNKVTEKGKYVELRCDPISGHTALYWYRQSLGQGPEFLIYFQGTGAADDSGLPNDRFFAVRPEGSVSTLKIQRTERGDSAVYLCASSLARTGSGYTFGSGTRLTVV.

This clone was observed a handful of times. The chain is built from TRBV5-1 and TRBJ1-4; TRBD1 matches at 7 bases. Germline V lookup: CDR1 SGHRS, CDR2 YFSETQ. This CDR3 contains 15 residues. V was clipped by 0 bases and J by 7 bases; unmatched bases: 6. The CDR3 DNA reads as TGCGCCAGCAGCTTGGAGGGGGCAGCCTCTGAAAAACTGTTTTTT. Protein product: CASSLEGAASEKLFF.

This clone was observed a single time. V usage is TRBV30 and J usage is TRBJ1-1; D possibly corresponds to TRBD1 (6 bases). V lost 0 bases and J lost 6, with 8 bases in between. Germline values: CDR1 GTSNPN, CDR2 SVGIG (reference sequence). The CDR3 loop spans 12 amino acids. The CDR3 loop is CAWSVGASEAFF. CDR3 in DNA: TGTGCCTGGAGTGTGGGGGCCTCTGAAGCTTTCTTT.

V is TRBV5-1 and J is TRBJ2-3, with a weak D call TRBD2 (5 bases). CDR3 length equals 13 residues. Germline V CDR1 and CDR2: SGHRS, YFSETQ. Trimming removed 4 bases at V and 9 bases at J, with 15 bases between. CDR3 amino acids: CASSPIAGETQYF. DNA for the CDR3: TGCGCCAGCAGCCCCATTGCCGGGGAGACGCAGTATTTT.

V is TRBV11-3 and J is TRBJ2-7; the D is unclear. Germline V gene data show CDR1 as SGHNT and CDR2 as YENEEA. CDR3 size: 13 residues. Trimming removed 10 bases at V and 2 bases at J, with 15 bases between. The CDR3 DNA reads TGTGCCAACTCCCCCCCTACCACCTACGAGCAGTACTTC. Its translation: CANSPPTTYEQYF.